One and the same sample provided the 4 T cell receptor beta chains below, sequenced in a study of blood T cell repertoires in COVID-19. Some clones are missing from TCRdb's copy, which holds only in-frame ones; the method was immunoSEQ multiplex PCR. This table has tens of thousands of clones, less than 85% appearing once. The sequencing input was peripheral blood. The receptors stem from a man aged 70-80 years with COVID-19, enrolled during active disease.

The chain links TRBV10-3 to TRBJ1-2, with D perhaps matching TRBD1 (6 bases). The V and J ends lost 4 bases and 1 base respectively, with 13 bases between them. The CDR3 runs to 15 residues. Per the germline V gene, CDR1 is ENHRY and CDR2 is SYGVKD. As DNA, the CDR3 is TGTGCCATCAGTGGAGGGGACAATAGTAACTATGGCTACACCTTC. Its translation is CAISGGDNSNYGYTF.

This clone qualifies as medium-sized (0.01 to 0.1%). The chain combines TRBV19 with TRBJ2-7; TRBD2 is a possible D gene (6 bases). This CDR3 spans 14 amino acids. The V end lost 8 bases, the J end lost 1 base, and 15 bases lay between the germline ends. Germline CDR1 and CDR2: LNHDA and SQIVND (reference sequence). CDR3 bases: TGTGCCAGTGCGGGTCGGGGGATGTCCTACGAGCAGTACTTC. This gives the protein CASAGRGMSYEQYF.

The rearrangement uses TRBV5-4 and TRBJ1-1; D gene ambiguous. The germline V and J ends were trimmed by 0 bases and 3 bases, with 9 bases remaining between them. The CDR3 has 14 amino acids. Germline V gives CDR1 SGHNT, CDR2 YYREEE (reference sequence). The DNA for the CDR3 is TGTGCCAGCAGCTTGGGCGGAGCCGACACTGAAGCTTTCTTT. This translates into CASSLGGADTEAFF. Supplemented by reference TRBV5-4 and TRBJ1-1, the full variable domain reads ETGVTQSPTHLIKTRGQQVTLRCSSQSGHNTVSWYQQALGQGPQFIFQYYREEENGRGNFPPRFSGLQFPNYSSELNVNALELDDSALYLCASSLGGADTEAFFGQGTRLTVV.

The J gene is TRBJ2-2, the V gene TRBV10-3; 7 bases are shared with TRBD2. Trimming removed 3 bases from V and 3 bases from J; junction bases left unmatched: 4. Germline V gene lookup returns CDR1 ENHRY and CDR2 SYGVKD. This CDR3 is built from 15 residues. CDR3 coding DNA: TGTGCCATCAGTGAATCGGGGGGAGACACCGGGGAGCTGTTTTTT. Translated: CAISESGGDTGELFF.